The rows below give T cell receptor beta chains drawn from one sample of a study of control samples from healthy donors and cancer patients. Measured with immunoSEQ multiplex PCR; TCRdb has only the in-frame clones, and not every one. The sample lists some 120,000 clones, more than 80% seen once, with approximately 1.1% in the top ten. The sample was PBMCs. These receptors all stem from a woman in her forties or fifties with colorectal cancer. Each CDR3 is given with its conserved first and last residue. The D gene is left open where the match is weak. Clone size is stated in some rows and not others, as once, few, many or a class when expanded.

TRBV6-2/TRBV6-3,TRBJ1-3,.,.,TGTGCCAGCAGCCGACTCGGGTCCGGCTCTGGAAACACCATATATTTT,CASSRLGSGSGNTIYF
TRBV5-1,TRBJ1-1,.,.,TGCGCCAGCAACAGGGAATATCGTAACACTGAAGCTTTCTTT,CASNREYRNTEAFF
TRBV6-5,TRBJ1-1,.,.,TGTGCCAGCAGGGCAGGGCTGAACACTGAAGCTTTCTTT,CASRAGLNTEAFF
TRBV7-8,TRBJ2-5,.,TRBD1,TGTGCCAGCAGCGCGGTAACAGGGGGCCTGCTAGAGACCCAGTACTTC,CASSAVTGGLLETQYF
TRBV7-6,TRBJ2-2,.,.,TGTGCCAGCAGTCTTGCCTGGGACGGACGAACCGGGGAGCTGTTTTTT,CASSLAWDGRTGELFF
TRBV2,TRBJ1-6,.,.,TGTGCCAGCAGGGATTCCTATAATTCACCCCTCCACTTT,CASRDSYNSPLHF
TRBV5-4,TRBJ1-4,.,.,TGTGCCAGCAGCTCCTCGACAGCAACTAATGAAAAACTGTTTTTT,CASSSSTATNEKLFF
TRBV19,TRBJ2-3,.,TRBD2,TGTGCCAGTAGTACCCCTAGCGGGATAATATCAGATACGCAGTATTTT,CASSTPSGIISDTQYF
TRBV14,TRBJ1-2,.,.,TGTGCCAGCAGCCCCCTCTTCACAGGAGGCTACACCTTC,CASSPLFTGGYTF
TRBV18,TRBJ1-5,.,TRBD1,TGTGCCAGCTCACCCCTCGGACAGGGAAGCAATCAGCCCCAGCATTTT,CASSPLGQGSNQPQHF
TRBV7-9,TRBJ1-2,few,.,TGTGCCAGCAGCTCGGTAGGAAGCTATGGCTACACCTTC,CASSSVGSYGYTF